This TCR beta chain was identified in a study of blood T cell repertoires in COVID-19. In germline, CDR1 is SGHKS, CDR2 YYEKEE (reference sequence). The CDR3 is 15 amino acids. J gave up 1 base and V 3 bases, and 6 bases lay outside the gene matches. Libraries were prepared by immunoSEQ multiplex PCR; TCRdb keeps only in-frame clonotypes and omits some of them. The sample carries over 250,000 clones, about nine tenths recorded once. V usage is TRBV5-5 and J usage is TRBJ2-7, with 8 positions matching TRBD1. Sequenced material: PBMCs or T cells enriched from blood (not recorded which). The receptor comes from a man aged 55-75 years who had recovered from COVID-19. The CDR3 loop is CASSSTGQGSYEQYF. CDR3 in DNA: TGTGCCAGCAGCTCCACCGGACAGGGTTCCTACGAGCAGTACTTC.